Following are 4 T cell receptor beta chains from one sample sequenced in a study of CXCR3-negative and CXCR3-positive naive CD8 T cells. All TRB cDNA libraries came from 5' RACE performed with UMI labels. TCRdb re-analyzed the 5' RACE reads; it lists each CDR3 protein once, without DNA. The sample data list 45,000 to 60,000 distinct CDR3 sequences. The sequenced sample was memory CD8+ T cells from blood. These receptors originate from a human donor in good health. Some clones in this sample may be carry-over from other donors' samples.

The chain has TRBV29-1 and TRBJ2-3; TCRdb outputs TRBD1, but without DNA this stays unchecked. The CDR3 loop spans 16 amino acids. The germline V gene encodes CDR1 SQVTM and CDR2 ANQGSEA. The CDR3 spells CSVEVDRVSSTDTQYF.

The V call is TRBV14, the J call TRBJ1-2; the TCRdb call, TRBD1, lacks DNA for checking. CDR1 SGHDN and CDR2 FVKESK come from the germline V gene. CDR3 length: 14 residues. CDR3 protein: CASSQNPGGGSYTF.

The gene calls are TRBV12-3 or TRBV12-4 and TRBJ2-7; TCRdb outputs TRBD2, but without DNA this stays unchecked. The length of the CDR3 is 14 residues. CDR3 protein: CASSFGRRDYEQYF.

The chain recombines TRBV20-1 with TRBJ2-7. The CDR3 is made up of 13 amino acids. Germline-derived CDR1 and CDR2 are DFQATT and SNEGSKA (reference sequence). This CDR3 reads CSASRAVNYEQYF.